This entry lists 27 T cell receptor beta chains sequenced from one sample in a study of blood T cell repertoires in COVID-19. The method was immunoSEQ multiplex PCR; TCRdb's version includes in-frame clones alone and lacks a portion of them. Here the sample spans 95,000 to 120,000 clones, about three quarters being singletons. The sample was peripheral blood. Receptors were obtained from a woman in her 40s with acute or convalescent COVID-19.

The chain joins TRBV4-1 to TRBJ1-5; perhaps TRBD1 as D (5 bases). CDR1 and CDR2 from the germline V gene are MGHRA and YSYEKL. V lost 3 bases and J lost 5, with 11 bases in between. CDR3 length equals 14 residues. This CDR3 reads CASSQTGEDQPQHF. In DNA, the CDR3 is TGCGCCAGCAGCCAGACGGGGGAGGATCAGCCCCAGCATTTT.

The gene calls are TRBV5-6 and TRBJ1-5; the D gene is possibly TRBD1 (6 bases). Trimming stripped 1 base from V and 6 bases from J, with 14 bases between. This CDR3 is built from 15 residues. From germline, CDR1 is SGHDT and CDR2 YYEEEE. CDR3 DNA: TGTGCCAGCAGCTTGTACAGGGCGGCGGTTCAGCCCCAGCATTTT. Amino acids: CASSLYRAAVQPQHF.

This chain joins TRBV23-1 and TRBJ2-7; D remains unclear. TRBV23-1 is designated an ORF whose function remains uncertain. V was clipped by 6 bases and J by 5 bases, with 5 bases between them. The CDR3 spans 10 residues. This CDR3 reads CASRAHEQYF. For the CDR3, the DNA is TGCGCCAGCAGAGCCCACGAGCAGTACTTC.

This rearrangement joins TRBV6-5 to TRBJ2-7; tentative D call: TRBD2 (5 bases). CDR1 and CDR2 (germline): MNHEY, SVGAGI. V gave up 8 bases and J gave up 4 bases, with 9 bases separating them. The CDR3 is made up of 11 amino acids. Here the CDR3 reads CASQRDYEQYF. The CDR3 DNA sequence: TGTGCCAGCCAGAGGGATTACGAGCAGTACTTC.

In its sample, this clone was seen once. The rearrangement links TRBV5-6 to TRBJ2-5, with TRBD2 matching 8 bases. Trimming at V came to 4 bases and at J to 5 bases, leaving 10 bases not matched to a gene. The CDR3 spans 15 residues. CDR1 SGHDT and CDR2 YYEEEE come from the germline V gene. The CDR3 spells CASSTRRGAGETQYF. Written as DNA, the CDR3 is TGTGCCAGCAGCACCAGGCGGGGGGCCGGGGAGACCCAGTACTTC. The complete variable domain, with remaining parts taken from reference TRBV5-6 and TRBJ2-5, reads DAGVTQSPTHLIKTRGQQVTLRCSPKSGHDTVSWYQQALGQGPQFIFQYYEEEERQRGNFPDRFSGHQFPNYSSELNVNALLLGDSALYLCASSTRRGAGETQYFGPGTRLLVL.

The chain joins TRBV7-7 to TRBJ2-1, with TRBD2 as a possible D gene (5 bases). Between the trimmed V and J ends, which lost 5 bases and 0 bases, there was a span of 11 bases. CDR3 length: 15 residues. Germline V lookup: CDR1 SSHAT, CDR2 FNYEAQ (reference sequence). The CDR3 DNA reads TGTGCCAGCAGCGTCTCGGGGAGCTCCTACAATGAGCAGTTCTTC. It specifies CASSVSGSSYNEQFF.

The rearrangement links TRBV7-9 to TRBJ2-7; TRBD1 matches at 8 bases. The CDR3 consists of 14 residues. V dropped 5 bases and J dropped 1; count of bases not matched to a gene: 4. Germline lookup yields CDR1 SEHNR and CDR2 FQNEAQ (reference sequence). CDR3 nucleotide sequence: TGTGCCAGCAGCGCGACAGGGGTGTCCTACGAGCAGTACTTC. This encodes CASSATGVSYEQYF.

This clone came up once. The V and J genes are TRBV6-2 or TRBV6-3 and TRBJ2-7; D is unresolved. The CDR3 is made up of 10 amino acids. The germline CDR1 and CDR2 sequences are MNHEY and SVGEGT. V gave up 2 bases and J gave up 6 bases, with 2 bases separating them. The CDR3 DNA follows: TGTGCCAGCAGTTACCGCGAGCAGTACTTC. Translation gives CASSYREQYF.

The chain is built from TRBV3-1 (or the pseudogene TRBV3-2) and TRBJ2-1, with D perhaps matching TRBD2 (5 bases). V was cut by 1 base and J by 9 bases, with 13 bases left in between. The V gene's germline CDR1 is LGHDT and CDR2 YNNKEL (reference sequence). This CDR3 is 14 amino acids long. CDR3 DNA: TGTGCCAGCAGCCAAGGGGCAGCAGAGGGTGAGCAGTTCTTC. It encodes CASSQGAAEGEQFF.

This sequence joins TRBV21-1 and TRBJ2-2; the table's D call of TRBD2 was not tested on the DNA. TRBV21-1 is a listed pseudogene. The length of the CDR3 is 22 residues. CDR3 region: CASSNGLAGALSHPWHTGELFF. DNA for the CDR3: TGTGCCAGCAGCAACGGACTAGCGGGGGCTCTTAGTCACCCTTGGCACACCGGGGAGCTGTTTTTT.

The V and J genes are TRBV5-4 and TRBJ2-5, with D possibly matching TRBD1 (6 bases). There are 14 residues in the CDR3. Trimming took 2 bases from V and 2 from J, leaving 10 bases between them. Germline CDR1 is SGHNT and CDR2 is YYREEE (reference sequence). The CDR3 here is CASSFTGSQETQYF. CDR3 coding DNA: TGTGCCAGCAGCTTTACAGGGTCGCAAGAGACCCAGTACTTC.

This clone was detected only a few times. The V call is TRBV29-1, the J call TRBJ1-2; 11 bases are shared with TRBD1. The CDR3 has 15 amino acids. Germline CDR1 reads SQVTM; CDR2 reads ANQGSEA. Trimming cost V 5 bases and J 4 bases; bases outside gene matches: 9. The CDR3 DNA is TGCAGCGTTATACCATCAGGGACAGGGGGCTATGGCTACACCTTC. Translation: CSVIPSGTGGYGYTF. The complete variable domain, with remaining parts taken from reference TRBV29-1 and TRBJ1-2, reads SAVISQKPSRDICQRGTSLTIQCQVDSQVTMMFWYRQQPGQSLTLIATANQGSEATYESGFVIDKFPISRPNLTFSTLTVSNMSPEDSSIYLCSVIPSGTGGYGYTFGSGTRLTVV.

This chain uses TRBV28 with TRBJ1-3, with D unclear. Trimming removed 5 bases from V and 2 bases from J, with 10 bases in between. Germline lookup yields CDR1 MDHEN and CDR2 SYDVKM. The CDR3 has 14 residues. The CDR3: CASSLGLAGNTIYF. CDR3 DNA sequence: TGTGCCAGCAGTCTTGGACTGGCTGGAAACACCATATATTTT.

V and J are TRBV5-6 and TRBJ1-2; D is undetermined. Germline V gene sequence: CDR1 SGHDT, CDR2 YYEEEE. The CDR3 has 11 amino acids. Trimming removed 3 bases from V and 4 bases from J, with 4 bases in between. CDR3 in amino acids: CASSSFYGYTF. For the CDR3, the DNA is TGTGCCAGCAGCTCCTTCTATGGCTACACCTTC.

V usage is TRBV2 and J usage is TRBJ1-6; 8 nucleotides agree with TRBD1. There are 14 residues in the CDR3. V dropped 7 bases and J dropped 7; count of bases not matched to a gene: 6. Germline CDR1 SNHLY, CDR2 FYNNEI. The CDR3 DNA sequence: TGTGCCAGCATGGCTGGACAGGGAAATTCACCCCTCCACTTT. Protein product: CASMAGQGNSPLHF.

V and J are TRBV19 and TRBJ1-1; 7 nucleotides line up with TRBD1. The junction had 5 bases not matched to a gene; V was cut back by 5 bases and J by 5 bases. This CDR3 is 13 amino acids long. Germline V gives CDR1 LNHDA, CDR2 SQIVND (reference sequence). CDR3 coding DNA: TGTGCCAGTAGTCAGGGGGTCGAGACTGAAGCTTTCTTT. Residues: CASSQGVETEAFF. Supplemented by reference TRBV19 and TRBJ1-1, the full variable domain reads DGGITQSPKYLFRKEGQNVTLSCEQNLNHDAMYWYRQDPGQGLRLIYYSQIVNDFQKGDIAEGYSVSREKKESFPLTVTSAQKNPTAFYLCASSQGVETEAFFGQGTRLTVV.

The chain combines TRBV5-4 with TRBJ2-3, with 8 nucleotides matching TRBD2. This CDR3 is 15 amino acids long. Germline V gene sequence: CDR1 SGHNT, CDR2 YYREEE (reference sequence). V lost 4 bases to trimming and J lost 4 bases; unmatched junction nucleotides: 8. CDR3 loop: CASSRGLAAPDTQYF. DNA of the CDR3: TGTGCCAGCAGCAGAGGACTAGCAGCCCCAGATACGCAGTATTTT.

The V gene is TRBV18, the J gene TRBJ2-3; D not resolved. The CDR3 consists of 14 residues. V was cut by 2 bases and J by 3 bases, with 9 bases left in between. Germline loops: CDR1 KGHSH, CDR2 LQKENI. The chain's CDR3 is CASSPTTQTDTQYF. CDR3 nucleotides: TGTGCCAGCTCACCAACGACACAAACAGATACGCAGTATTTT. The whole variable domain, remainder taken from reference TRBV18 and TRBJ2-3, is NAGVMQNPRHLVRRRGQEARLRCSPMKGHSHVYWYRQLPEEGLKFMVYLQKENIIDESGMPKERFSAEFPKEGPSILRIQQVVRGDSAAYFCASSPTTQTDTQYFGPGTRLTVL.

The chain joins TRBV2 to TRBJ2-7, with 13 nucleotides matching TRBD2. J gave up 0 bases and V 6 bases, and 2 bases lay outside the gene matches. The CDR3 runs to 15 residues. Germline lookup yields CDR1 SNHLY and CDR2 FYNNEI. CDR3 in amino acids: CASSRTSGSSYEQYF. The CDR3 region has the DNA TGTGCCAGCAGCAGGACTAGCGGGAGCTCCTACGAGCAGTACTTC.

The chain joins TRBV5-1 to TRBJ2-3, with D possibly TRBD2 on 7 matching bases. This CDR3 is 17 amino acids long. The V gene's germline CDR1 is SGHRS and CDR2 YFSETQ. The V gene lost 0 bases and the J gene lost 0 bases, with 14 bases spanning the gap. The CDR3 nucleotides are TGCGCCAGCAGCTTGGAGGGCGGGGGCCTTAGCACAGATACGCAGTATTTT. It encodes CASSLEGGGLSTDTQYF. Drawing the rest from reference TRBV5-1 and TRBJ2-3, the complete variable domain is KAGVTQTPRYLIKTRGQQVTLSCSPISGHRSVSWYQQTPGQGLQFLFEYFSETQRNKGNFPGRFSGRQFSNSRSEMNVSTLELGDSALYLCASSLEGGGLSTDTQYFGPGTRLTVL.

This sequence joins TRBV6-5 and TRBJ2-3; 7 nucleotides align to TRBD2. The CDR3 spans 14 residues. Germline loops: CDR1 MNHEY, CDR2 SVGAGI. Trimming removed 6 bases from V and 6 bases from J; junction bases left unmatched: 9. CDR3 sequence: CASRGGVRSDTQYF. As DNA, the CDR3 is TGTGCCAGCAGGGGGGGGGTTAGGTCCGATACGCAGTATTTT.

The DNA for the CDR3 is TGTGCTAGTGGTTCCCCGTCAGGGGTAGCTGGAAACACCATATATTTT. Amino acid sequence: CASGSPSGVAGNTIYF. The rearrangement uses TRBV12-5 and TRBJ1-3; tentatively, D is TRBD1 (6 bases). Germline values: CDR1 LGHNT, CDR2 FRNRAP. This CDR3 is built from 16 residues. Trimming took off 4 bases at V and 2 bases at J, with 15 bases between the two ends.

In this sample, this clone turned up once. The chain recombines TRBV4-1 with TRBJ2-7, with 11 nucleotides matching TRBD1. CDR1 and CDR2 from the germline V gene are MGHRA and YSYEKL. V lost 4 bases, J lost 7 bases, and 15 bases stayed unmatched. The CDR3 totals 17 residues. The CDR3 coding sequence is TGCGCCAGCAGCCGAGAGGGCCGCGGACAGGGGGCTTATGAGCAGTACTTC. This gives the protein CASSREGRGQGAYEQYF.

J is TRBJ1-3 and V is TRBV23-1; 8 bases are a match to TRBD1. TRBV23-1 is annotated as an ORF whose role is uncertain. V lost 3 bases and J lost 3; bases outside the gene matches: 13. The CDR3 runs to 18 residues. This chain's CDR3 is CASSQPTGTGAFGNTIYF. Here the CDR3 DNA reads TGCGCCAGCAGTCAGCCCACCGGGACAGGAGCTTTTGGAAACACCATATATTTT.

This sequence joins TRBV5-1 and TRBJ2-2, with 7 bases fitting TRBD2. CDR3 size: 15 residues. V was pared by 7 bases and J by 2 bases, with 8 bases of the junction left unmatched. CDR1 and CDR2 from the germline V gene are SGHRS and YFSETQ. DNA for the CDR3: TGCGCCAGCCGGGAGGCTAGCGGAAACACCGGGGAGCTGTTTTTT. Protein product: CASREASGNTGELFF.

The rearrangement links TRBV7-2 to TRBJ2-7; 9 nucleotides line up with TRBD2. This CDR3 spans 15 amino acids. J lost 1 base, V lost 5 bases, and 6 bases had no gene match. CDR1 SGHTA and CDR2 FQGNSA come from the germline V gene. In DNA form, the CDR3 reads TGTGCCAGCAGCGCGGGGGGGGAATATTCCTACGAGCAGTACTTC. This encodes CASSAGGEYSYEQYF.

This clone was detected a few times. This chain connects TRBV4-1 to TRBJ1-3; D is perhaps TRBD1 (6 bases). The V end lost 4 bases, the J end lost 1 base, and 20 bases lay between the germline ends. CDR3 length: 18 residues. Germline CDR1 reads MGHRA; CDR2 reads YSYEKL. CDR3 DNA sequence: TGCGCCAGCAGCCCCCTCGGGTTAGGGGGGGTATCTGGAAACACCATATATTTT. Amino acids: CASSPLGLGGVSGNTIYF.